This entry concerns a single T cell receptor beta chain. Antigen: not known. Generated by immunoSEQ multiplex PCR, the TCRdb table keeps only in-frame clones and is missing some. The repertoire includes some 50,000 clones, roughly 93% of them detected once, and 5.8% sits in the top ten. These data come from a study of cytomegalovirus exposure and HLA in healthy donors. V lost 4 bases and J 1 base, leaving 8 bases between the germline ends. CDR3 size: 13 residues. The germline V gene has CDR1 SGHRS and CDR2 YFSETQ. Study outcomes and limitations: A few CMV-associated chains proved CMV antigen-specific in vitro. The classifier, whose performance was assessed in both the original and validation cohorts, reportedly diagnosed cytomegalovirus status with high specificity and sensitivity.

The donors were part of the validation cohort of some 120 subjects. That cohort was separate from the first cohort, which comprised 666 subjects. This receptor was identified in a woman between 18 and 29 years old in good health and CMV-seronegative. V gene TRBV5-1 combines with J gene TRBJ1-2; D remains unclear. Sequencing was carried out using PBMCs. This CDR3 reads CASSPQINYGYTF. For the CDR3, the DNA is TGCGCCAGCAGCCCGCAGATTAACTATGGCTACACCTTC.